The 23 T cell receptor beta chains given below trace back to one sample, sequenced in a study of tumor and adjacent non-tumor tissue in lung cancer. The library came from three nested PCR rounds adapted from ARM-PCR protocols. One entry per CDR3 protein results from TCRdb running MiXCR on the multiplex PCR reads. The sample yields about 140,000 distinct CDR3 sequences, around 66% seen once. RNA was extracted from bulk tissue without any cell sorting. The sample taken for sequencing was lung tumor tissue. The source is a man aged 55 to 69 with small cell lung cancer.

On this clonotype: The limits of the CDR3 on the DNA are not certain, so only TCRdb's listed CDR3 is given. V gene TRBV9 combines with J gene TRBJ2-7; the table's D call TRBD1 went unverified against the DNA. Per the germline V gene, CDR1 is SGDLS and CDR2 is YYNGEE. The length of the CDR3 is 14 amino acids, counting both ends. CDR3 amino acids: CASSVAGGSYEHYF.

This clonotype has ten or more counts. The CDR3 DNA follows: TGTGCCAGCAGAGAGGATACTGGAAACACCATATATTTT. Translating gives CASREDTGNTIYF. The chain is built from TRBV11-3 and TRBJ1-3; the D is unclear. The V end lost 6 bases, the J end lost 2 bases, and 8 bases lay between the germline ends. There are 13 residues in the CDR3. Germline values: CDR1 SGHNT, CDR2 YENEEA.

The chain is built from TRBV20-1 and TRBJ2-1; 9 nucleotides match TRBD2. The junction had 8 bases not matched to a gene; V was cut back by 0 bases and J by 5 bases. The CDR3 is made up of 16 amino acids. Germline CDR1 is DFQATT and CDR2 is SNEGSKA (reference sequence). The CDR3 is CSARDLLAGLDNEQFF. Written as DNA, the CDR3 is TGCAGTGCTAGAGATTTACTAGCGGGTTTAGACAATGAGCAGTTCTTC.

A remark on this clonotype: The junction and the germline gene differ at one end; a read error may be behind it. V usage is TRBV10-3 and J usage is TRBJ2-2, with TRBD2 matching 8 bases. The CDR3 contains 16 residues. Germline V gene sequence: CDR1 ENHRY, CDR2 SYGVKD. In DNA form, the CDR3 reads TGTGCCATCAGTGAAGGCGGGGGGCCGAACACAGGGGAGCTGTTTTTT. It specifies CAISEGGGPNTGELFF.

This clonotype was counted a few times. J is TRBJ2-1 and V is TRBV20-1, with 8 positions matching TRBD2. Trimming removed 3 bases from V and 9 bases from J; junction bases left unmatched: 7. This CDR3 is built from 13 residues. The germline gives CDR1 DFQATT, CDR2 SNEGSKA (reference sequence). CDR3 coding DNA: TGCAGTGCTAGTAAGCGGGGGTTCGGTGAGCAGTTCTTC. As protein: CSASKRGFGEQFF.

Concerning this clonotype: It is likely a read error, because the conserved phenylalanine at the end of the CDR3 is missing. This chain links TRBV19 with TRBJ2-3, with 8 bases fitting TRBD1. V was pared by 3 bases and J by 5 bases, with 10 bases of the junction left unmatched. The germline CDR1 and CDR2 sequences are LNHDA and SQIVND (reference sequence). The CDR3 sequence is 16 residues long. The CDR3 DNA reads as TGTGCCAGTAGTATTGGGACAGGCTACATCAGAGATACGCAGTATCTT. Translated, it gives CASSIGTGYIRDTQYL.

This chain joins TRBV28 and TRBJ2-1, with D uncertain. The CDR3 spans 16 residues. The V and J ends lost 5 bases and 2 bases respectively, with 16 bases between them. Germline CDR1 is MDHEN and CDR2 is SYDVKM. The CDR3 sequence: CASSRTVRYTYNEQFF. The CDR3 DNA reads as TGTGCCAGCAGTCGGACGGTCAGGTATACCTACAATGAGCAGTTCTTC.

This clonotype came up a few times. This may arise from a read error, as a much more abundant clone is one base away. J is TRBJ2-2 and V is TRBV11-2; TRBD2 might be the D (6 bases). CDR1 is SGHAT and CDR2 is FQNNGV in the germline V gene. The CDR3 runs to 15 residues. CDR3 DNA: TGTGCCAGCACGGTTGATGGAGGGTCGGCCGGGGATCTGTTTTTT. Translation: CASTVDGGSAGDLFF.

This clonotype has only a few counts. The chain links TRBV11-2 to TRBJ2-1; 12 bases match TRBD2. The CDR3 spans 15 residues. Germline lookup yields CDR1 SGHAT and CDR2 FQNNGV. V trimming: 3 bases; J trimming: 8 bases; junction bases outside the gene matches: 5. This chain's CDR3 is CASSLTSGREDEQFF. DNA for the CDR3: TGTGCCAGCAGCTTGACTAGCGGGAGAGAGGATGAGCAGTTCTTC.

As to this clonotype: The CDR3 does not end in the conserved phenylalanine or tryptophan, so this is likely a read error. The CDR3 bases are TGCCGCGCAGGGGAATGTGACGAGCAGTACTTA. Its protein product is CRAGECDEQYL. The rearrangement links TRBV29-1 to TRBJ2-7, with D possibly matching TRBD1 (6 bases). Germline assignment: CDR1 SQVTM and CDR2 ANQGSEA. CDR3 size: 11 residues.

The chain uses TRBV6-5 and TRBJ2-2; D ambiguous. The V end was cut by 6 bases, the J end by 5 bases, with 16 bases between. The CDR3 totals 15 residues. Germline V lookup: CDR1 MNHEY, CDR2 SVGAGI. The CDR3 here is CASRIRVEETGELFF. CDR3 nucleotide sequence: TGTGCCAGCAGGATAAGGGTAGAGGAAACCGGGGAGCTGTTTTTT.

This clonotype was observed a few times. One end of the junction does not line up with germline, which may come from a read error. The chain employs TRBV29-1 and TRBJ1-4; D is perhaps TRBD1 (6 bases). This CDR3 has 14 amino acids. Germline V gene data show CDR1 as SQVTM and CDR2 as ANQGSEA. CDR3 region: CSVPQTGLSEKPFF. CDR3 DNA sequence: TGCAGCGTTCCTCAGACAGGTCTGAGTGAAAAACCGTTTTTT.

Remarks on this clonotype: With a much larger clone just one base away, this may be a read error. The chain employs TRBV2 and TRBJ2-1, with 9 bases fitting TRBD1. This CDR3 contains 13 residues. Germline CDR1 and CDR2: SNHLY and FYNNEI. The CDR3: CASMDRGIGERFF. As DNA, the CDR3 is TGTGCCAGCATGGACAGGGGTATAGGTGAGCGGTTCTTC.

Remarks on this clonotype: One end of the junction varies from germline; a read error may be responsible. The rearrangement uses TRBV20-1 and TRBJ2-1, with TRBD2 matching over 9 bases. CDR3 length: 15 amino acids. The germline V gene encodes CDR1 DFQATT and CDR2 SNEGSKA (reference sequence). Here the CDR3 reads CSARSSSGTYNEEFF. The CDR3 DNA reads as TGCAGTGCTAGATCGTCTAGCGGGACCTATAATGAGGAGTTCTTC.

A word on this clonotype: No conserved phenylalanine or tryptophan ends this CDR3, so it is likely a read error. CDR3 in DNA: TGTGCCAGCAGCCCTCCGGGTTTGGGGGCCAGCTCTTACGAGCAGTACTTA. Its protein is CASSPPGLGASSYEQYL. This sequence joins TRBV11-3 and TRBJ2-7, with D possibly being TRBD1 (6 bases). The germline CDR1 and CDR2 sequences are SGHNT and YENEEA. This CDR3 has 17 residues. With 5 bases removed from V and 4 bases from J, the gap between germline ends came to 24 bases.

The chain links TRBV29-1 to TRBJ2-3; D is perhaps TRBD1 (6 bases). The CDR3 length is 14 residues. Deletions cut 8 bases from V and 6 bases from J, with 21 bases between. From germline, CDR1 is SQVTM and CDR2 ANQGSEA. The CDR3 loop is CSYRGQSHTDTQYF. The CDR3 nucleotides read TGCAGCTACCGAGGACAGTCCCACACGGATACGCAGTATTTT.

This clonotype was detected many times. This chain joins TRBV20-1 and TRBJ2-7, with D perhaps TRBD1 (6 bases). V shed 4 bases and J shed 5 bases, with 24 bases lying between them. The CDR3 sequence is 16 residues long. The germline gives CDR1 DFQATT, CDR2 SNEGSKA (reference sequence). CDR3 bases: TGCAGTGCTAACAGGGCCGTCGGACAAGTCATCAACGAGCAGTACTTC. This translates into CSANRAVGQVINEQYF.

Concerning this clonotype itself: A much more abundant neighbour one base away suggests this may be a read error. The chain carries TRBV6-5 and TRBJ1-1; the D is unclear. V gave up 7 bases and J gave up 5 bases, with 20 bases separating them. Germline CDR1 reads MNHEY; CDR2 reads SVGAGI. CDR3 length equals 15 residues. In DNA form, the CDR3 reads TGTGCCAGCAATCTCCCCCGGAGGCTGGGGACTGAAGCTTTCTTT. Translated, it gives CASNLPRRLGTEAFF.

Written as DNA, the CDR3 is TGTGCCTGGTCCAGGGAGCCAATTGTGAACACTGAAGCTTTCTTT. Amino acid sequence: CAWSREPIVNTEAFF. J is TRBJ1-1 and V is TRBV30; tentatively, D is TRBD1 (5 bases). From germline, CDR1 is GTSNPN and CDR2 SVGIG (reference sequence). The germline V and J ends were trimmed by 5 bases and 0 bases, with 16 bases remaining between them. This CDR3 is 15 amino acids long. Using reference TRBV30 and TRBJ1-1 for the parts outside the CDR3, the full variable domain is SQTIHQWPATLVQPVGSPLSLECTVEGTSNPNLYWYRQAAGRGLQLLFYSVGIGQISSEVPQNLSASRPQDRQFILSSKKLLLSDSGFYLCAWSREPIVNTEAFFGQGTRLTVV.

The chain combines TRBV11-2 with TRBJ1-2, with 9 bases aligning to TRBD1. There are 15 residues in the CDR3. CDR1 is SGHAT, CDR2 FQNNGV, per germline. The CDR3, as DNA: TGTGCAAGCTGCTTAATGGGGGGACAGGGAAGAGGCTACACCTTC. Protein sequence: CASCLMGGQGRGYTF.

Points on this clonotype: The CDR3 ends on some other residue instead of the conserved phenylalanine or tryptophan, so this is likely a read error. This rearrangement joins TRBV11-1 to TRBJ1-6; 8 bases line up with TRBD1. There are 16 residues in the CDR3. CDR1 SGHAT and CDR2 FQDESV come from the germline V gene (reference sequence). CDR3 in DNA: TGTGCCAGCAGCTCGGGGGACAGGACGCATAATTCACTCCTCCACTGT. It is translated as CASSSGDRTHNSLLHC.

Turning to this clonotype: One end of the junction varies from germline; a read error may be responsible. The chain recombines TRBV12-3 or TRBV12-4 with TRBJ1-6; D is unresolved. This CDR3 is 12 amino acids long. CDR3 in amino acids: CASGSEFSHLHF. The CDR3 coding sequence is TGTGCCAGCGGCTCAGAGTTTTCACACCTCCACTTT.

This chain joins TRBV28 and TRBJ2-7; D might be TRBD2 (5 bases). Trimming removed 3 bases at V and 2 bases at J, with 11 bases between. CDR1 and CDR2 from the germline V gene are MDHEN and SYDVKM. The CDR3 consists of 14 residues. The CDR3 spells CASSLRRVPYEQYF. The CDR3 DNA follows: TGTGCCAGCAGTTTGCGGCGGGTCCCCTACGAGCAGTACTTC. The entire variable domain, with the rest obtained from reference TRBV28 and TRBJ2-7, is as follows: DVKVTQSSRYLVKRTGEKVFLECVQDMDHENMFWYRQDPGLGLRLIYFSYDVKMKEKGDIPEGYSVSREKKERFSLILESASTNQTSMYLCASSLRRVPYEQYFGPGTRLTVT.